This T cell receptor beta chain stems from a study of response to subunit inactivated influenza vaccine (dated by TCRdb to the late 2010s). Context from the whole study: The study used deep quantitative T cell receptor repertoire profiling to track responses to a trivalent subunit inactivated influenza vaccine.

The library was built by means of RT-PCR. The listed sequencing device is Illumina HiSeq 2500. TCRdb redid the processing of the public reads, applying fastp at Q25 and MiXCR, and retained in-frame beta chains. For every CDR3 protein sequence, its rows merge into one entry that carries the most common genes and DNA. The sample table contains about 540,000 distinct CDR3 sequences; only one count was recorded for 20% to 25% of them. 2.8% of the sample is in the top ten clones. V loses 6 bases of germline sequence and J loses 6 bases, and the interval between the two ends is 15 bases. The germline V gene provides CDR1 SNHLY and CDR2 FYNNEI. Spanning cysteine to phenylalanine, the CDR3 consists of 13 amino acids. Only the CDR3 portion is preserved as DNA: 39 bases, with reading frame beginning at the first base. Results the study describes overall, beyond this receptor: It was suggested by the authors that each seasonal influenza vaccination may recruit only a limited number of new T cells.

As regards this clonotype: Its specific antigen is unknown. Per-base quality was not reported, and no clone a single base away is much larger than it.

The same sample was also used in a study of T cells expressing NK-cell markers. Per the second study: TCR beta cDNA libraries were made by 5'RACE template switching that added a universal primer site and unique molecular identifiers. TCR beta-chain repertoires were profiled in sorted CD3+CD56+NKG2C+, CD3+CD56+NKG2C- and CD3+CD56-NKG2C+ T-cell subsets from several donors. Seven of the eight sequenced donors were HCMV-seropositive and one was HCMV-seronegative. To restrict sorting to alphabetaTCR-expressing T cells, an anti-gammadeltaTCR antibody was added in several experiments. For about 6 donors, the dominant CD3+CD56+NKG2C+ clonotypes were among the top 10 CD8+ clonotypes and accounted for 1.0-7.0% of CD8+ T cells. Those dominant clonotypes were again the most abundant among CD3+CD56-NKG2C+ cells in a few donors, at about 28.3-65%. Whether the expanded NKG2C-expressing T cell clones were specific for HCMV antigens was left unclear. Randomly selected healthy volunteers, three men and five women, were used as the eight sequenced donors. A commercial ELISA kit detecting HCMV-specific IgG in serum was used to determine HCMV serostatus. Peripheral blood mononuclear cells were isolated from blood by Ficoll density gradient centrifugation. CD4+ and CD8+ T cells were isolated from PBMC by magnetic immunoseparation with Miltenyi isolation kits. cDNA synthesis was primed from the TCR beta constant segment, followed by two successive PCR amplification steps. The libraries were sequenced on Illumina HiSeq 2000/2500, MiSeq or NextSeq, producing 2 x 150 bp reads. MIGEC was used to demultiplex reads and group reads by UMI, and MiTCR was used to assemble and quantify clonotypes. To remove erroneous sequences, TCR cDNA sequences were retained only when supported by two or more reads. Downstream repertoire analysis used the tcR package, and clonotypes were matched across fractions by CDR3 nucleotide sequence plus V segment. VDJmatch was used to annotate antigen specificity against VDJdb, with one amino acid substitution in CDR3 allowed.

The sequence derives from a man aged 45 to 65 who received an inactivated influenza vaccine. Donor details come from another sample of the same person, matched by shared clones. The sequences come from CD4+ T cells sorted from PBMCs, collected 11 to 12 days after vaccination. The V and J genes are TRBV2 and TRBJ2-7; the D gene is perhaps TRBD1, on 7 matching bases. The sequenced DNA is TGTGCCAGCAGCCCAATCCAGGGGGGCGAGCAGTACTTC. This is translated as CASSPIQGGEQYF.